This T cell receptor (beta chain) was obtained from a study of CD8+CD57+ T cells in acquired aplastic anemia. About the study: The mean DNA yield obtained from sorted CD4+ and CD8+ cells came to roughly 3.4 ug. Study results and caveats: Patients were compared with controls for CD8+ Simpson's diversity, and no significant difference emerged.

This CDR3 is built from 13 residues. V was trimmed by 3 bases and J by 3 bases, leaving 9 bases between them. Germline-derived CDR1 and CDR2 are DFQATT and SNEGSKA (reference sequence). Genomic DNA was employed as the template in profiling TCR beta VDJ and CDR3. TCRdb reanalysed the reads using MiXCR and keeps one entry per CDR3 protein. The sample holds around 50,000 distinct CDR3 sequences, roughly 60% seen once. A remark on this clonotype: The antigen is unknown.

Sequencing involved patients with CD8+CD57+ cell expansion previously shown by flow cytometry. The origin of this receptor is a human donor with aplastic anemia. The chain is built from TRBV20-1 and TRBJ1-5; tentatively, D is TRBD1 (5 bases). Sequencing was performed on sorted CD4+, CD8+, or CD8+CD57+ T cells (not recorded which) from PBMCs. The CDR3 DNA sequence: TGCAGTGCTAGCTGGGGGGTCAATCAGCCCCAGCATTTT. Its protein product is CSASWGVNQPQHF.